This T cell receptor (beta chain) was sequenced during a study of T-cell reconstitution after alpha-beta-depleted transplantation in children. Study results and caveats: By one year post-transplant, T-cell counts and diversity largely arose from T cells that were newly produced. Reports say that about two months after transplant, the alpha-beta T cells came out of several hundred graft clones that had expanded. Certain patients had high TCRbeta diversity at day 60, and it came from recipient T cells and thymic progenitors that survived.

Only a few counts were recorded for this clonotype. Antigen: not known. CDR1 and CDR2 from the germline V gene are SGHRS and YFSETQ. The ends were cut back, 6 bases at V and 0 bases at J, with 10 bases in the middle. The CDR3 loop spans 15 amino acids. Unique molecular identifiers were used to barcode this TCRbeta library. One entry per CDR3 protein results from TCRdb running MiXCR on the PCR reads. This repertoire shows about 140,000 distinct CDR3 sequences, 8.8% found once; its top ten account for approximately 18%. This sequence originates from a female patient aged 2-9 years who had a stem cell transplant for congenital amegakaryocytic thrombocytopenia, so the T cells may come from the graft donor. The chain has TRBV5-1 and TRBJ2-6; unclear D gene. The sequencing here drew on PBMCs, mostly from graft donor cells, taken 180 days after TCRalphabeta/CD19-depleted stem cell transplant. Here the CDR3 DNA reads TGCGCCAGCACCTCCCCGGGCTCTGGGGCCAACGTCCTGACTTTC. Translation gives CASTSPGSGANVLTF. Using reference TRBV5-1 and TRBJ2-6 for the parts outside the CDR3, the full variable domain is KAGVTQTPRYLIKTRGQQVTLSCSPISGHRSVSWYQQTPGQGLQFLFEYFSETQRNKGNFPGRFSGRQFSNSRSEMNVSTLELGDSALYLCASTSPGSGANVLTFGAGSRLTVL.